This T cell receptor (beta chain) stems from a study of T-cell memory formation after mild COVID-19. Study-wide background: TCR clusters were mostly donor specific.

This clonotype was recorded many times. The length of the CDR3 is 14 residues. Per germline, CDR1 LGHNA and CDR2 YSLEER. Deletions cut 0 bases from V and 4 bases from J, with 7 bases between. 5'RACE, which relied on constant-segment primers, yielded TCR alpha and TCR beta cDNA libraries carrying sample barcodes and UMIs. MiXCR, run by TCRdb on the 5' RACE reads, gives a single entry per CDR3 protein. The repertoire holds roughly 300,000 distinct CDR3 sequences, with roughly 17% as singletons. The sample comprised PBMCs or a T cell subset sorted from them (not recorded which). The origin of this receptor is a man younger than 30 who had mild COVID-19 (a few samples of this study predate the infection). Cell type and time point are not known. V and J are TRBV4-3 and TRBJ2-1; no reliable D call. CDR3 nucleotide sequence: TGCGCCAGCAGCCAAGATAAGGGTTACAATGAGCAGTTCTTC. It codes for CASSQDKGYNEQFF.